The 28 T cell receptor beta chains in this list originate from one sample, sequenced in a study of monozygotic twins with cystic fibrosis. Produced via immunoSEQ multiplex PCR; TCRdb's table is partial and in-frame only. Among approximately 14,000 clones, 85% to 90% were seen once, and the ten largest hold around 0.8%. The sequencing input was blood. These receptors originate from a boy younger than 18 with cystic fibrosis.

The rearrangement uses TRBV6-5 and TRBJ1-6; no reliable D call. The CDR3 has 15 residues. Germline values: CDR1 MNHEY, CDR2 SVGAGI. The V and J ends lost 9 bases and 0 bases respectively, with 12 bases between them. DNA of the CDR3: TGTGCCAGAAAAGACACCCGCTCCTATAATTCACCCCTCCACTTT. Protein sequence: CARKDTRSYNSPLHF.

The chain is built from TRBV7-2 and TRBJ2-2, with 11 bases identical to TRBD2. The CDR3 spans 16 residues. CDR1 and CDR2 (germline): SGHTA, FQGNSA. Trimming cost V 6 bases and J 6 bases; bases outside gene matches: 9. The CDR3 region has the DNA TGTGCCAGCAGAGCCCTAGCGGGAGGTACTTCCGGGGAGCTGTTTTTT. Translating it yields CASRALAGGTSGELFF.

The CDR3 nucleotides are TGTGCCAGCAGCTTCGACCCAGGAGTACATGAGCAGTTCTTC. This sequence encodes CASSFDPGVHEQFF. This chain connects TRBV7-6 to TRBJ2-1; D call uncertain. Between the trimmed V and J ends, which lost 3 bases and 8 bases, there was a span of 14 bases. CDR3 length: 14 residues. Germline CDR1 and CDR2: SGHVS and FNYEAQ.

V gene TRBV7-9 combines with J gene TRBJ2-7, with a tentative D call TRBD2 (6 bases). Trimming took off 1 base at V and 6 bases at J, with 19 bases between the two ends. The CDR3 length is 16 residues. Per germline, CDR1 SEHNR and CDR2 FQNEAQ (reference sequence). The CDR3 sequence: CASSLVWDGSILEQYF. The CDR3, as DNA: TGTGCCAGCAGCTTAGTGTGGGACGGGAGTATTCTCGAGCAGTACTTC.

The CDR3 protein is CASSLLPGLAKNIQYF. The CDR3 nucleotides are TGTGCCAGCTCACTCTTGCCGGGATTGGCCAAAAACATTCAGTACTTC. J is TRBJ2-4 and V is TRBV18; TRBD2 might be the D (5 bases). Trimming shortened V by 4 bases and J by 1 base, and 14 bases separated the two germline ends. The CDR3 has 16 residues. Germline V gives CDR1 KGHSH, CDR2 LQKENI.

The sample holds one count of this clone. The rearrangement uses TRBV5-1 and TRBJ2-5, with 9 bases matching TRBD1. The J call is uncertain, as TRBJ2-7 better fits the DNA end. The CDR3 sequence is 13 residues long. Germline loops: CDR1 SGHRS, CDR2 YFSETQ. In DNA form, the CDR3 reads TGCGCCAGCAGTCGAGGACAGGGGAGCGAGCAGTACTTC. Its protein product is CASSRGQGSEQYF.

The J gene is TRBJ1-2, the V gene TRBV7-9; TRBD1 matches at 7 bases. There are 14 residues in the CDR3. Germline V CDR1 and CDR2: SEHNR, FQNEAQ (reference sequence). V gave up 0 bases and J gave up 8 bases; unmatched junction bases: 6. Here the CDR3 reads CASSLAIDREGYTF. CDR3 coding DNA: TGTGCCAGCAGCTTAGCAATCGACAGGGAGGGCTACACCTTC.

This chain connects TRBV4-2 to TRBJ2-1; D possibly corresponds to TRBD2 (6 bases). Trimming took 1 base from V and 8 from J, leaving 12 bases between them. CDR3 size: 14 residues. Germline CDR1 and CDR2: LGHNA and YNFKEQ. Here the CDR3 DNA reads TGTGCCAGCAGCCAAGGGGCTAGCGCCTATGAGCAGTTCTTC. Its translation: CASSQGASAYEQFF.

This chain uses TRBV11-2 with TRBJ1-4; weak D call: TRBD1 (6 bases). Looked up from germline, CDR1 is SGHAT and CDR2 is FQNNGV. The CDR3 is 15 residues long. V shed 1 base and J shed 5 bases, with 11 bases lying between them. The CDR3 DNA is TGTGCCAGCAGCTTAGGGTGGACAGACAATGAAAAACTGTTTTTT. It codes for CASSLGWTDNEKLFF.

Only a few counts were recorded for this clone. The V call is TRBV9, the J call TRBJ1-1, with D perhaps TRBD1 (6 bases). Germline V gene sequence: CDR1 SGDLS, CDR2 YYNGEE. The CDR3 is 12 residues long. Trimming left V 3 bases short and J 11 bases short, with 14 bases between. For the CDR3, the DNA is TGTGCCAGCAGCGGACCTCAGGGGACTGCTTTCTTT. It is translated as CASSGPQGTAFF.

This chain links TRBV5-1 with TRBJ1-2; 9 bases are a match to TRBD1. The germline V gene encodes CDR1 SGHRS and CDR2 YFSETQ. CDR3 length equals 15 residues. V lost 5 bases and J lost 2; bases outside the gene matches: 7. The CDR3 reads CASRYGTGRNYGYTF. The CDR3, as DNA: TGCGCCAGCAGATACGGGACAGGGAGGAACTATGGCTACACCTTC.

The rearrangement uses TRBV10-1 and TRBJ2-3; D gene ambiguous. V was clipped by 0 bases and J by 6 bases, with 7 bases between them. The CDR3 sequence is 13 residues long. Germline V lookup: CDR1 WNHNN, CDR2 SYGVQD (reference sequence). This chain's CDR3 is CASSESIKDTQYF. The CDR3 nucleotides are TGCGCCAGCAGTGAGTCAATTAAGGATACGCAGTATTTT.

This clone was seen once. The chain links TRBV19 to TRBJ1-2; tentative D call: TRBD1 (6 bases). Germline V CDR1 and CDR2: LNHDA, SQIVND (reference sequence). V lost 4 bases and J lost 4, with 13 bases in between. This CDR3 region has 14 residues. In nucleotides, the CDR3 is TGTGCCAGTAGTACCCCGGGACATATCTATGGCTACACCTTC. It yields the protein CASSTPGHIYGYTF. Using reference TRBV19 and TRBJ1-2 for the parts outside the CDR3, the full variable domain is DGGITQSPKYLFRKEGQNVTLSCEQNLNHDAMYWYRQDPGQGLRLIYYSQIVNDFQKGDIAEGYSVSREKKESFPLTVTSAQKNPTAFYLCASSTPGHIYGYTFGSGTRLTVV.

The chain links TRBV30 to TRBJ1-1, with D uncertain. Trimming stripped 0 bases from V and 1 base from J, with 6 bases between. The CDR3 consists of 13 residues. The germline gives CDR1 GTSNPN, CDR2 SVGIG (reference sequence). In nucleotides, the CDR3 is TGTGCCTGGAGTGTATACAGGAACACTGAAGCTTTCTTT. This sequence encodes CAWSVYRNTEAFF.

This clone turned up a few times. The chain carries TRBV7-9 and TRBJ2-1, with unresolved D. CDR1 is SEHNR, CDR2 FQNEAQ, per germline (reference sequence). The length of the CDR3 is 15 residues. The V end lost 7 bases, the J end lost 0 bases, and 13 bases lay between the germline ends. CDR3 bases: TGTGCCAGCACTAAAACAGAGACCTCCTACAATGAGCAGTTCTTC. Protein sequence: CASTKTETSYNEQFF.

V usage is TRBV7-9 and J usage is TRBJ1-3; D is uncertain. The germline V gene has CDR1 SEHNR and CDR2 FQNEAQ (reference sequence). CDR3 size: 14 residues. V was shortened by 8 bases and J by 6 bases, with 17 bases between the two germline ends. CDR3 nucleotides: TGTGCCAGCTCCCGGTTCGTCGAAGTAAACACCATATATTTT. It specifies CASSRFVEVNTIYF.

This chain links TRBV28 with TRBJ1-1; D remains ambiguous. Trimming left V 1 base short and J 3 bases short, with 0 bases between. The CDR3 has 11 amino acids. Germline loops: CDR1 MDHEN, CDR2 SYDVKM. The CDR3 protein is CASSLYTEAFF. CDR3 bases: TGTGCCAGCAGTTTATACACTGAAGCTTTCTTT. Full variable domain (missing parts from reference TRBV28 and TRBJ1-1): DVKVTQSSRYLVKRTGEKVFLECVQDMDHENMFWYRQDPGLGLRLIYFSYDVKMKEKGDIPEGYSVSREKKERFSLILESASTNQTSMYLCASSLYTEAFFGQGTRLTVV.

This chain joins TRBV21-1 and TRBJ2-7. TRBV21-1 is assigned pseudogene status. The CDR3 has 15 amino acids. The CDR3 spells CASSRSAIRSYEQYF. DNA for the CDR3: TGTGCCAGCAGCCGTTCAGCAATCCGATCCTACGAGCAGTACTTC.

The chain has TRBV6-1 and TRBJ2-3; unclear D gene. Trimming removed 6 bases at V and 7 bases at J, with 17 bases between. This CDR3 contains 14 residues. In germline, CDR1 is MNHNS, CDR2 SASEGT. The CDR3, as DNA: TGTGCCAGCAGACAATGGTTTCTAGTGAATACGCAGTATTTT. Translated, it gives CASRQWFLVNTQYF.

V usage is TRBV15 and J usage is TRBJ1-5; maybe TRBD1 (5 bases). V shed 1 base and J shed 6 bases, with 13 bases lying between them. This CDR3 contains 15 residues. The germline gives CDR1 LNHNV, CDR2 YYDKDF (reference sequence). The CDR3 loop is CATSRVPQGAQPQHF. Written as DNA, the CDR3 is TGTGCCACCAGCAGAGTCCCGCAGGGTGCTCAGCCCCAGCATTTT.

The chain employs TRBV5-6 and TRBJ2-5; TRBD1 might be the D (6 bases). Germline V gene lookup returns CDR1 SGHDT and CDR2 YYEEEE. This CDR3 has 14 residues. V lost 2 bases, J lost 2 bases, and 10 bases lay in between. Here the CDR3 DNA reads TGTGCCAGCAGCTTCGGGCAGGGGCAAGAGACCCAGTACTTC. It encodes CASSFGQGQETQYF. The full variable domain, in which reference TRBV5-6 and TRBJ2-5 provide the parts outside the CDR3, is DAGVTQSPTHLIKTRGQQVTLRCSPKSGHDTVSWYQQALGQGPQFIFQYYEEEERQRGNFPDRFSGHQFPNYSSELNVNALLLGDSALYLCASSFGQGQETQYFGPGTRLLVL.

The table lists this clone with a few counts. The chain uses TRBV9 and TRBJ1-2; perhaps TRBD1 as D (5 bases). The ends were cut back, 0 bases at V and 8 bases at J, with 11 bases in the middle. The CDR3 runs 13 residues. Germline V CDR1 and CDR2: SGDLS, YYNGEE. The CDR3 protein is CASSVGGAGGYTF. The CDR3 region has the DNA TGTGCCAGCAGCGTAGGAGGGGCTGGGGGCTACACCTTC.

This clone was found a few times. The CDR3 loop reads CASRANRNEQFF. CDR3 sequence (DNA): TGCGCCAGCAGAGCTAATCGGAATGAGCAGTTCTTC. The J gene is TRBJ2-1, the V gene TRBV10-1; D not certain. The CDR3 totals 12 residues. Germline assignment: CDR1 WNHNN and CDR2 SYGVQD (reference sequence). Trimming left V 6 bases short and J 7 bases short, with 10 bases between.

This chain uses TRBV15 with TRBJ2-3, with 8 nucleotides matching TRBD2. V gave up 6 bases and J gave up 1 base; unmatched junction bases: 6. This CDR3 has 15 amino acids. Germline CDR1 reads LNHNV; CDR2 reads YYDKDF (reference sequence). The CDR3 is CATRGGRGGTDTQYF. As DNA, the CDR3 is TGTGCCACCAGAGGTGGGCGGGGGGGCACAGATACGCAGTATTTT.

The V call is TRBV18, the J call TRBJ1-1; D ambiguous. CDR1 and CDR2 (germline): KGHSH, LQKENI. V was trimmed by 2 bases and J by 1 base, leaving 8 bases between them. The CDR3 covers 14 residues. CDR3 nucleotides: TGTGCCAGCTCACCAAGGGAAAAGAACACTGAAGCTTTCTTT. This sequence encodes CASSPREKNTEAFF.

The chain employs TRBV2 and TRBJ1-5; D possibly corresponds to TRBD1 (5 bases). Trimming took off 6 bases at V and 5 bases at J, with 14 bases between the two ends. The CDR3 runs to 14 residues. In germline, CDR1 is SNHLY, CDR2 FYNNEI. The CDR3 nucleotides are TGTGCCAGCAGAAGACAGCCGCTGGATCAGCCCCAGCATTTT. Residues: CASRRQPLDQPQHF.

The chain employs TRBV27 and TRBJ1-3; D might be TRBD1 (5 bases). CDR1 MNHEY and CDR2 SMNVEV come from the germline V gene (reference sequence). The CDR3 sequence is 17 residues long. The V end was cut by 2 bases, the J end by 6 bases, with 20 bases between. CDR3 region: CASSLGGPSSGSNTIYF. The DNA of the CDR3 is TGTGCCAGCAGTTTAGGGGGTCCGAGTTCAGGGTCAAACACCATATATTTT.

The rearrangement joins TRBV18 to TRBJ2-7; D unresolved. Germline assignment: CDR1 KGHSH and CDR2 LQKENI. The V end lost 3 bases, the J end lost 4 bases, and 13 bases lay between the germline ends. CDR3 size: 14 residues. This CDR3 is CASSPADIGYEQYF. CDR3 DNA sequence: TGTGCCAGCTCACCCGCAGACATCGGGTACGAGCAGTACTTC.